The 17 T cell receptor beta chains below were found in one sample sequenced in a study of T cell clusters in autoimmune cytopenias. TRB rearrangements were amplified by touch-down multiplex PCR with mixed TRB-A/B primers. Following a re-call of the multiplex PCR reads, TCRdb has one entry per CDR3 protein and lacks DNA. The sample data list 6,500 to 10,000 distinct CDR3 sequences. Tens of thousands of genome equivalents of blood DNA were amplified for TRB. The sequencing input was peripheral blood. The receptors shown here come from a human donor with an autoimmune cytopenia or autoimmune hepatitis (not recorded which).

Frequency places this clonotype as medium-sized (0.01 to 0.1%). This chain joins TRBV30 and TRBJ1-1; TCRdb calls TRBD1, which cannot be checked without DNA. The CDR3 has 12 amino acids. Germline CDR1 is GTSNPN and CDR2 is SVGIG (reference sequence). The CDR3 loop reads CAWSVGGTEAFF.

The chain carries TRBV28 and TRBJ1-4. The germline V gene has CDR1 MDHEN and CDR2 SYDVKM. The CDR3 has 14 amino acids. The chain's CDR3 is CASRNTAANEKLFF.

This clonotype shows up as medium-sized by frequency. The chain joins TRBV12-3 or TRBV12-4 to TRBJ2-7. The CDR3 totals 13 residues. CDR3 residues: CASSLAVSYEQYF.

V is TRBV5-1 and J is TRBJ1-1. Germline V gene data show CDR1 as SGHRS and CDR2 as YFSETQ. The CDR3 covers 14 residues. CDR3 in amino acids: CASSLREPNTEAFF.

This clonotype is medium-sized by frequency. CDR3: CATSPDRGSYNEQFF. The chain is built from TRBV15 and TRBJ2-1. The CDR3 is made up of 15 amino acids. CDR1 is LNHNV, CDR2 YYDKDF, per germline (reference sequence).

The V call is TRBV15, the J call TRBJ2-6; TCRdb returns TRBD1, unconfirmable since there is no DNA. The CDR3 has 21 amino acids. Germline V gene lookup returns CDR1 LNHNV and CDR2 YYDKDF (reference sequence). The CDR3 is CATSRDTYLYRGLAGANVLTF.

Considering frequency, this clonotype is medium-sized (0.01 to 0.1%). The rearrangement uses TRBV6-1 and TRBJ2-5; the TCRdb D gene call, TRBD1, has no DNA to confirm it. Germline V gene data show CDR1 as MNHNS and CDR2 as SASEGT. This CDR3 is built from 15 residues. CDR3: CASSYGQGIQETQYF.

This clonotype is labeled medium-sized based on frequency. The chain carries TRBV29-1 and TRBJ1-4; TCRdb designates TRBD1, a call that cannot be tested without DNA. The CDR3 has 13 residues. Germline V lookup: CDR1 SQVTM, CDR2 ANQGSEA. Here the CDR3 reads CSAMTAPNEKLFF.

This CDR3 is CASRRTGGDIQYF. This chain links TRBV19 with TRBJ2-4; TCRdb designates TRBD1, a call that cannot be tested without DNA. In germline, CDR1 is LNHDA, CDR2 SQIVND (reference sequence). The CDR3 extends over 13 amino acids. Complete variable domain (other parts from reference TRBV19 and TRBJ2-4): DGGITQSPKYLFRKEGQNVTLSCEQNLNHDAMYWYRQDPGQGLRLIYYSQIVNDFQKGDIAEGYSVSREKKESFPLTVTSAQKNPTAFYLCASRRTGGDIQYFGAGTRLSVL.

This clonotype counts as medium-sized by frequency. This chain links TRBV6-1 with TRBJ2-1; TCRdb lists TRBD1, though no DNA is available to test this call. Germline-derived CDR1 and CDR2 are MNHNS and SASEGT. The CDR3 runs 14 residues. The CDR3 loop reads CASSGDGGRNEQFF.

The chain joins TRBV20-1 to TRBJ2-7; without DNA, the TCRdb call of TRBD1 cannot be checked. This CDR3 has 14 amino acids. CDR1 DFQATT and CDR2 SNEGSKA come from the germline V gene (reference sequence). The CDR3 loop reads CSARAPGAYDEQYF.

The V call is TRBV20-1, the J call TRBJ2-7; lacking DNA, the TRBD2 call made by TCRdb goes unchecked. The CDR3 is 14 residues long. In germline, CDR1 is DFQATT, CDR2 SNEGSKA (reference sequence). The CDR3 spells CSATASGRRYEQYF.

The chain couples TRBV5-1 to TRBJ2-7; TCRdb selects TRBD1, and the lack of DNA leaves this call unchecked. This CDR3 region has 16 residues. Germline V gene lookup returns CDR1 SGHRS and CDR2 YFSETQ. This CDR3 reads CASSLPPRGLTYEQYF.

This clonotype is classed as medium-sized (0.01 to 0.1%) by frequency. J is TRBJ1-3 and V is TRBV12-3 or TRBV12-4; the TCRdb D gene call, TRBD1, has no DNA to confirm it. The length of the CDR3 is 16 residues. The CDR3 spells CASSLAGHYSGNTIYF.

Its frequency marks this clonotype as medium-sized (0.01 to 0.1%). V usage is TRBV6-5 and J usage is TRBJ1-2; with no DNA, the TCRdb D assignment of TRBD1 cannot be verified. The CDR3 is made up of 15 amino acids. Germline values: CDR1 MNHEY, CDR2 SVGAGI. CDR3 amino acids: CASSYGGRRNYGYTF.

Here the CDR3 reads CASSLGQNQPQHF. J is TRBJ1-5 and V is TRBV7-2. The CDR3 consists of 13 residues. Germline loops: CDR1 SGHTA, CDR2 FQGNSA.

The chain recombines TRBV11-1 with TRBJ1-2; with no DNA, the TCRdb D assignment of TRBD1 cannot be verified. The length of the CDR3 is 14 residues. Germline V gene lookup returns CDR1 SGHAT and CDR2 FQDESV (reference sequence). CDR3 sequence reads: CASSPTTGKVGYTF. The full variable domain, its missing parts supplied by reference TRBV11-1 and TRBJ1-2, is EAEVAQSPRYKITEKSQAVAFWCDPISGHATLYWYRQILGQGPELLVQFQDESVVDDSQLPKDRFSAERLKGVDSTLKIQPAELGDSAMYLCASSPTTGKVGYTFGSGTRLTVV.